This is a list of T cell receptor beta chains from one sample in a study of Ad26.COV2.S vaccination and SARS-CoV-2 variants. Produced via immunoSEQ multiplex PCR; TCRdb's table is partial and in-frame only. The sample carries about 350,000 clones, around 84% recorded once. Sample: peripheral blood, taken in a trial of Ad26.COV2.S vaccine versus placebo. The receptor source for this set is a person between 18 and 60 years old who received the Ad26.COV2.S COVID-19 vaccine or a placebo. Each CDR3 is given with its conserved first and last residue. A D gene is named only where the DNA matches it firmly. Clone size is shown for a subset of rows, as once, few, many or a class of expanded clone.

J gene | V gene | clone size | D gene | CDR3 DNA | CDR3 protein
TRBJ1-5 | TRBV6-5 | - | - | TGTGCCAGCAGCCACGGGGAAGGGCCCCAGCATTTT | CASSHGEGPQHF
TRBJ1-6 | TRBV6-5 | - | - | TGTGCCAGCAGCAATTTAGGGTCACCCCTCCACTTT | CASSNLGSPLHF
TRBJ1-2 | TRBV9 | - | - | TGTGCCAGCAGCGTGAATCCCGGGGCGCGCTATGGCTACACCTTC | CASSVNPGARYGYTF
TRBJ1-1 | TRBV12-3/TRBV12-4 | - | TRBD1 | TGTGCCAGCTATACAGGGGGCACTGAAGCTTTCTTT | CASYTGGTEAFF
TRBJ2-1 | TRBV5-6 | - | - | TGTGCCAGCAGCTTGGCCGAGGACAAACCATCCTACAATGAGCAGTTCTTC | CASSLAEDKPSYNEQFF
TRBJ2-6 | TRBV27 | - | - | TGTGCCAGCAGCCTCTCCGCGTTTGGGGCCAACGTCCTGACTTTC | CASSLSAFGANVLTF
TRBJ2-7 | TRBV20-1 | few | - | TGCAGTGCCGATCGTGGATGGGAGCAGTACTTC | CSADRGWEQYF
TRBJ2-7 | TRBV19 | - | - | TGTGCCAGTAGCCCCAGATTTGCATCCTACGAGCAGTACTTC | CASSPRFASYEQYF
TRBJ2-3 | TRBV4-3 | - | - | TGCGCCAGCAGCCAAGGGACGTCTGTCACAGATACGCAGTATTTT | CASSQGTSVTDTQYF
TRBJ2-1 | TRBV5-6 | - | TRBD2 | TGTGCCAGCAGCTTGGCGACTGGCGGGGGGGCCAATAATGAGCAGTTCTTC | CASSLATGGGANNEQFF
TRBJ2-7 | TRBV6-5 | - | - | TGTGCCAGTGAGGCACCGGGCTCTTACTACGAGCAGTACTTC | CASEAPGSYYEQYF
TRBJ2-3 | TRBV6-5 | - | - | TGTGCCAGCAAGACTGCTAGCACAGATACGCAGTATTTT | CASKTASTDTQYF